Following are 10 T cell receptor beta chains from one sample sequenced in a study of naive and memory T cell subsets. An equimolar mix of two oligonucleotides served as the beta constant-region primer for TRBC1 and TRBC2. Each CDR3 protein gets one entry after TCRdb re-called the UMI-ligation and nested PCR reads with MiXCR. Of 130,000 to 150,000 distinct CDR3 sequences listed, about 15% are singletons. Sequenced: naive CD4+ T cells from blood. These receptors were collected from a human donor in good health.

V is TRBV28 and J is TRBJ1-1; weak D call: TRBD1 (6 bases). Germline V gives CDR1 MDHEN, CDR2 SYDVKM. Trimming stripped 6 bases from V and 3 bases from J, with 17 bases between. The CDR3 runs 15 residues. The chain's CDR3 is CASSPGGAGDTEAFF. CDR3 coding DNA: TGTGCCAGCAGCCCCGGGGGGGCTGGTGACACTGAAGCTTTCTTT.

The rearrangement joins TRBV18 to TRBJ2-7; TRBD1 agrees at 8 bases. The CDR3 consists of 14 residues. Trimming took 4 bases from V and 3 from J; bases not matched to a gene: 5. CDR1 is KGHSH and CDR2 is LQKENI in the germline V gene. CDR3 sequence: CASSLRTGIYEQYF. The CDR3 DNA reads TGTGCCAGCTCACTGCGGACAGGGATCTACGAGCAGTACTTC.

CDR3 residues: CASSLDTGAGGTEAFF. CDR3 sequence (DNA): TGCGCCAGCAGCTTGGACACGGGGGCGGGTGGCACTGAAGCTTTCTTT. The J gene is TRBJ1-1, the V gene TRBV5-1; maybe TRBD1 (6 bases). CDR1 and CDR2 from the germline V gene are SGHRS and YFSETQ. Trimming removed 0 bases at V and 4 bases at J, with 16 bases between. This CDR3 is 16 amino acids long.

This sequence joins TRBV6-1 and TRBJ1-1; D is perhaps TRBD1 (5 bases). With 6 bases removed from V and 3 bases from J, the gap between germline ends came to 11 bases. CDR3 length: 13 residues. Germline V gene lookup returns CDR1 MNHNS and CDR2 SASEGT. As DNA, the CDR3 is TGTGCCAGCAGCAGACAGCCTGACACTGAAGCTTTCTTT. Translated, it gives CASSRQPDTEAFF.

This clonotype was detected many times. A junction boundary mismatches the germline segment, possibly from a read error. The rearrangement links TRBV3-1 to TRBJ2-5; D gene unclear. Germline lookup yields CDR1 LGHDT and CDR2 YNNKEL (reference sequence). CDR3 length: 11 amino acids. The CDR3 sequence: CASSQEGPIRF. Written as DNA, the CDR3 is TGTGCCAGCAGCCAAGAAGGACCTATCAGGTTC.

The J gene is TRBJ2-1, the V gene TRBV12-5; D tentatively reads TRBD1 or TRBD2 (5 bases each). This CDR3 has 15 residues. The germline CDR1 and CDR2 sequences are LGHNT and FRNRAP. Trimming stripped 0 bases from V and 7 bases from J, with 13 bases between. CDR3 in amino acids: CASGLVRTGQNEQFF. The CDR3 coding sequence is TGTGCTAGTGGTTTGGTACGAACGGGGCAGAATGAGCAGTTCTTC.

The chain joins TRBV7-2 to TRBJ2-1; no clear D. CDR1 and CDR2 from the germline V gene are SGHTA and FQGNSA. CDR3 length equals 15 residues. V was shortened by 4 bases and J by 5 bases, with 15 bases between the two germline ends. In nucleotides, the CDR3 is TGTGCCAGCAGCTCTCAGACTTCCATTCACAATGAGCAGTTCTTC. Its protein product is CASSSQTSIHNEQFF.

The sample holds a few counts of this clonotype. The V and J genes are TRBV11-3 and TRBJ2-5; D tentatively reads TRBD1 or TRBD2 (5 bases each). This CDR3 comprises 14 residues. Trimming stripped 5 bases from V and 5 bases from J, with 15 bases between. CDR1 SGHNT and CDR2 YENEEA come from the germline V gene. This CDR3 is CASSRGAAPETQYF. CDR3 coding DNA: TGTGCCAGCAGCCGAGGGGCGGCGCCGGAGACCCAGTACTTC.

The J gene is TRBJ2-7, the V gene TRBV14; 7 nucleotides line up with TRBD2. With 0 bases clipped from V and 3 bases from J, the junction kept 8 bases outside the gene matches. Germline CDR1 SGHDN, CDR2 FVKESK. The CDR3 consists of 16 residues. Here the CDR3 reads CASSQDFGGIYYEQYF. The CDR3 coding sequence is TGTGCCAGCAGCCAAGATTTCGGGGGGATCTACTACGAGCAGTACTTC. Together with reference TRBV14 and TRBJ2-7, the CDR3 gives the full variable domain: EAGVTQFPSHSVIEKGQTVTLRCDPISGHDNLYWYRRVMGKEIKFLLHFVKESKQDESGMPNNRFLAERTGGTYSTLKVQPAELEDSGVYFCASSQDFGGIYYEQYFGPGTRLTVT.

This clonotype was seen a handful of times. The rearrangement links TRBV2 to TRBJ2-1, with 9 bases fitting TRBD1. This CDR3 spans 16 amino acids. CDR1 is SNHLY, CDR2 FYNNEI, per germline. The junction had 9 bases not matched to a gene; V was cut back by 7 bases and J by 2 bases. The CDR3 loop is CASNPPGQGAYNEQFF. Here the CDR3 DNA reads TGTGCCAGCAACCCCCCGGGACAGGGTGCCTACAATGAGCAGTTCTTC.